A single sample is the source of the 18 T cell receptor beta chains below, sequenced in a study of T cell responses to AZD1222 COVID-19 vaccine. TCRdb's copy holds only in-frame clones and misses some; the assay was immunoSEQ multiplex PCR. This table has around 160,000 clones, about 91% appearing once. Sample: peripheral blood, taken 28 days after the second AZD1222 dose. These receptors were obtained from an adult who received the AZD1222 COVID-19 vaccine.

The gene calls are TRBV23-1 and TRBJ1-2; D uncertain. TRBV23-1 is an open reading frame, and its role is uncertain. CDR3 length: 19 amino acids. With 2 bases removed from V and 4 bases from J, the gap between germline ends came to 26 bases. The CDR3 protein is CASSQEVTTSLEFVYGYTF. CDR3 coding DNA: TGCGCCAGCAGTCAAGAGGTAACGACAAGCCTAGAATTCGTCTATGGCTACACCTTC.

V and J are TRBV14 and TRBJ2-2; 8 bases map to TRBD2. Trimming took 4 bases from V and 4 from J; bases not matched to a gene: 8. CDR1 is SGHDN and CDR2 is FVKESK in the germline V gene. The CDR3 totals 16 residues. The CDR3 protein is CASSLPSGSSTGELFF. In DNA form, the CDR3 reads TGTGCCAGCAGCCTCCCAAGCGGGAGCAGCACCGGGGAGCTGTTTTTT. Complete variable domain (other parts from reference TRBV14 and TRBJ2-2): EAGVTQFPSHSVIEKGQTVTLRCDPISGHDNLYWYRRVMGKEIKFLLHFVKESKQDESGMPNNRFLAERTGGTYSTLKVQPAELEDSGVYFCASSLPSGSSTGELFFGEGSRLTVL.

V is TRBV30 and J is TRBJ1-5, with 7 positions matching TRBD1. V trimming: 2 bases; J trimming: 0 bases; junction bases outside the gene matches: 4. The germline CDR1 and CDR2 sequences are GTSNPN and SVGIG (reference sequence). The CDR3 consists of 15 residues. The CDR3 here is CAWSPYRGSNQPQHF. The CDR3 DNA is TGTGCCTGGAGTCCCTACAGGGGTAGCAATCAGCCCCAGCATTTT.

CDR3 sequence: CAISVRGGLAGASSYEQYF. CDR3 sequence (DNA): TGTGCCATCAGTGTCCGGGGGGGACTAGCGGGGGCGAGCTCCTACGAGCAGTACTTC. The chain links TRBV10-3 to TRBJ2-7, with 14 bases matching TRBD2. The CDR3 extends over 19 amino acids. CDR1 is ENHRY, CDR2 SYGVKD, per germline. Trimming at V came to 4 bases and at J to 0 bases, leaving 11 bases not matched to a gene.

V usage is TRBV19 and J usage is TRBJ2-5, with TRBD1 as a possible D gene (5 bases). V gave up 0 bases and J gave up 8 bases, with 13 bases separating them. Germline CDR1 and CDR2: LNHDA and SQIVND (reference sequence). The CDR3 is 14 amino acids. CDR3: CASSIETEGATQYF. The DNA of the CDR3 is TGTGCCAGTAGTATAGAAACAGAAGGGGCAACCCAGTACTTC.

This CDR3 is CASSLRRTAYEQYF. The CDR3 DNA reads TGTGCCAGCAGCTTACGGAGGACAGCCTACGAGCAGTACTTC. The chain joins TRBV7-8 to TRBJ2-7; weak D call: TRBD1 (6 bases). This CDR3 spans 14 amino acids. From germline, CDR1 is SGHVS and CDR2 FQNEAQ. Trimming took off 2 bases at V and 2 bases at J, with 10 bases between the two ends.

The chain combines TRBV7-2 with TRBJ2-3, with 12 bases aligning to TRBD2. V lost 5 bases and J lost 5; bases outside the gene matches: 5. The CDR3 runs to 15 residues. CDR1 SGHTA and CDR2 FQGNSA come from the germline V gene. The CDR3, as DNA: TGTGCCAGCAGCCCGACTAGCGGGAGAGTAGATACGCAGTATTTT. It yields the protein CASSPTSGRVDTQYF. Variable domain in full (rest from reference TRBV7-2 and TRBJ2-3): GAGVSQSPSNKVTEKGKDVELRCDPISGHTALYWYRQSLGQGLEFLIYFQGNSAPDKSGLPSDRFSAERTGGSVSTLTIQRTQQEDSAVYLCASSPTSGRVDTQYFGPGTRLTVL.

V gene TRBV28 combines with J gene TRBJ1-3; D is unresolved. Germline V lookup: CDR1 MDHEN, CDR2 SYDVKM. This CDR3 has 11 amino acids. V shed 3 bases and J shed 7 bases, with 4 bases lying between them. DNA for the CDR3: TGTGCCAGCAGTTTTCGGAACACCATATATTTT. This sequence encodes CASSFRNTIYF.

The rearrangement links TRBV10-1 to TRBJ2-3; D gene ambiguous. This CDR3 region has 13 residues. V was cut by 4 bases and J by 5 bases, with 10 bases left in between. CDR1 and CDR2 (germline): WNHNN, SYGVQD (reference sequence). Here the CDR3 reads CASSAARVDTQYF. The DNA for the CDR3 is TGCGCCAGCAGTGCCGCCCGCGTAGATACGCAGTATTTT.

This CDR3 is CASSQPRGGAGNTIYF. CDR3 DNA: TGCGCCAGCAGCCAACCCAGGGGGGGGGCTGGAAACACCATATATTTT. The V and J genes are TRBV4-1 and TRBJ1-3; 7 nucleotides align to TRBD1. Germline loops: CDR1 MGHRA, CDR2 YSYEKL. This CDR3 is 16 amino acids long. Trimming removed 2 bases from V and 2 bases from J; junction bases left unmatched: 6.

This chain joins TRBV2 and TRBJ2-2, with a weak D call TRBD2 (5 bases). V lost 4 bases and J lost 1, with 7 bases in between. The CDR3 loop spans 14 amino acids. Per germline, CDR1 SNHLY and CDR2 FYNNEI. The CDR3 spells CASSAGRNTGELFF. The DNA of the CDR3 is TGTGCCAGCAGTGCGGGGAGGAACACCGGGGAGCTGTTTTTT.

This chain links TRBV21-1 with TRBJ1-1. TRBV21-1 is a recognized pseudogene. The CDR3 spans 16 residues. The CDR3 here is CASSKPRRAENTEAFF. The CDR3 DNA is TGTGCCAGCAGCAAACCCAGACGCGCGGAGAACACTGAAGCTTTCTTT.

This chain links TRBV30 with TRBJ2-7, with D uncertain. The CDR3 consists of 12 residues. The germline CDR1 and CDR2 sequences are GTSNPN and SVGIG (reference sequence). V was cut by 0 bases and J by 6 bases, with 9 bases left in between. The CDR3 DNA is TGTGCCTGGAGTGTACGGCTTCTCGAGCAGTACTTC. It codes for CAWSVRLLEQYF.

This clone was seen once. V and J are TRBV5-1 and TRBJ1-1; D ambiguous. Per germline, CDR1 SGHRS and CDR2 YFSETQ. This CDR3 has 17 amino acids. V dropped 0 bases and J dropped 1 base, with 16 bases sitting between them. The CDR3: CASSLDLVLDANTEAFF. The CDR3 DNA reads TGCGCCAGCAGCTTGGATCTCGTTTTGGACGCGAACACTGAAGCTTTCTTT.

The CDR3 sequence: CAISSDQAGDLYEQYF. Written as DNA, the CDR3 is TGTGCCATCAGTTCCGATCAGGCTGGGGACCTCTACGAGCAGTACTTC. This chain links TRBV10-3 with TRBJ2-7; perhaps D is TRBD1 or TRBD2 (5 bases each). The germline CDR1 and CDR2 sequences are ENHRY and SYGVKD. Trimming pared 5 bases from V and 3 bases from J, leaving 20 bases between. The length of the CDR3 is 16 residues.

The chain links TRBV18 to TRBJ2-1; possibly TRBD2 for D (6 bases). Germline V lookup: CDR1 KGHSH, CDR2 LQKENI. The CDR3 runs to 16 residues. The V and J ends lost 3 bases and 10 bases respectively, with 22 bases between them. CDR3 protein: CASSPEGRRTAMEQFF. CDR3 nucleotide sequence: TGTGCCAGCTCACCGGAGGGAAGAAGGACGGCGATGGAGCAGTTCTTC.

The V and J genes are TRBV7-2 and TRBJ2-5, with TRBD2 matching over 7 bases. Germline-derived CDR1 and CDR2 are SGHTA and FQGNSA. This CDR3 is 15 amino acids long. J was trimmed by 5 bases and V by 3 bases; bases with no gene match: 9. The CDR3 protein is CASSFTRWGGETQYF. CDR3 bases: TGTGCCAGCAGCTTCACTAGATGGGGGGGGGAGACCCAGTACTTC. The full variable domain, rest sourced from reference TRBV7-2 and TRBJ2-5, is GAGVSQSPSNKVTEKGKDVELRCDPISGHTALYWYRQSLGQGLEFLIYFQGNSAPDKSGLPSDRFSAERTGGSVSTLTIQRTQQEDSAVYLCASSFTRWGGETQYFGPGTRLLVL.

The chain joins TRBV7-2 to TRBJ2-7, with a tentative D call TRBD1 (5 bases). In germline, CDR1 is SGHTA, CDR2 FQGNSA. The CDR3 has 15 residues. Trimming took off 1 base at V and 12 bases at J, with 22 bases between the two ends. This CDR3 is CASSLGHTSLGTGYF. The CDR3 bases are TGTGCCAGCAGCTTAGGTCATACCTCCCTTGGAACAGGGTACTTC.